A single sample gave rise to the 21 T cell receptor beta chains below, sequenced in a study of T cell responses to AZD1222 COVID-19 vaccine. This table comes from immunoSEQ multiplex PCR, and its TCRdb copy is limited to in-frame clones, with some not included. The table includes tens of thousands of clones, 70% to 90% detected once. The material was peripheral blood, obtained on day 0 of AZD1222 vaccination. The receptors stem from an adult in good health.

The rearrangement links TRBV19 to TRBJ1-5, with D unresolved. The CDR3 runs 14 residues. Trimming took 2 bases from V and 3 from J, leaving 8 bases between them. CDR1 LNHDA and CDR2 SQIVND come from the germline V gene (reference sequence). The CDR3 bases are TGTGCCAGTAGTATATTCCCATTCAATCAGCCCCAGCATTTT. This translates into CASSIFPFNQPQHF.

The chain uses TRBV19 and TRBJ1-4, with D hard to call. Trimming removed 4 bases at V and 0 bases at J, with 9 bases between. Germline V gene sequence: CDR1 LNHDA, CDR2 SQIVND (reference sequence). The CDR3 loop spans 15 amino acids. The CDR3 sequence: CASSTWGTTNEKLFF. The CDR3 DNA reads as TGTGCCAGTAGTACCTGGGGTACAACTAATGAAAAACTGTTTTTT.

V usage is TRBV27 and J usage is TRBJ1-2; D is undetermined. Looked up from germline, CDR1 is MNHEY and CDR2 is SMNVEV (reference sequence). CDR3 length: 14 residues. The germline V and J ends were trimmed by 6 bases and 4 bases, with 15 bases remaining between them. As DNA, the CDR3 is TGTGCCAGCAGCCCCGGTGGGGTAGGCTATGGCTACACCTTC. Amino acid sequence: CASSPGGVGYGYTF.

V is TRBV6-6 and J is TRBJ2-7; D may be TRBD2 (7 bases). Trimming shortened V by 5 bases and J by 6 bases, and 11 bases separated the two germline ends. The CDR3 spans 12 residues. Looked up from germline, CDR1 is MNHNY and CDR2 is SVGAGI (reference sequence). CDR3: CASSRGGGEQYF. The CDR3 DNA sequence: TGTGCCAGCAGTCGAGGGGGGGGCGAGCAGTACTTC.

The chain uses TRBV2 and TRBJ1-1; 7 positions match TRBD1. CDR1 and CDR2 from the germline V gene are SNHLY and FYNNEI. CDR3 size: 13 residues. Trimming took 7 bases from V and 6 from J; bases not matched to a gene: 8. The CDR3 DNA is TGTGCCAGCACTAGAGACAGGGACGCTGAAGCTTTCTTT. It specifies CASTRDRDAEAFF. The entire variable domain, with the rest obtained from reference TRBV2 and TRBJ1-1, is as follows: EPEVTQTPSHQVTQMGQEVILRCVPISNHLYFYWYRQILGQKVEFLVSFYNNEISEKSEIFDDQFSVERPDGSNFTLKIRSTKLEDSAMYFCASTRDRDAEAFFGQGTRLTVV.

V is TRBV7-9 and J is TRBJ2-1, with 8 nucleotides matching TRBD2. CDR3 size: 15 residues. V was clipped by 7 bases and J by 7 bases; unmatched bases: 12. CDR1 and CDR2 (germline): SEHNR, FQNEAQ (reference sequence). The CDR3 is CASTLAGGFYNEQFF. In nucleotides, the CDR3 is TGTGCCAGCACTTTGGCGGGGGGCTTTTATAATGAGCAGTTCTTC. Looking up the rest from reference TRBV7-9 and TRBJ2-1 gives the full variable domain: DTGVSQNPRHKITKRGQNVTFRCDPISEHNRLYWYRQTLGQGPEFLTYFQNEAQLEKSRLLSDRFSAERPKGSFSTLEIQRTEQGDSAMYLCASTLAGGFYNEQFFGPGTRLTVL.

The chain employs TRBV27 and TRBJ1-1; no definite D call. Trimming shortened V by 1 base and J by 3 bases, and 6 bases separated the two germline ends. The CDR3 is made up of 13 amino acids. Germline CDR1 reads MNHEY; CDR2 reads SMNVEV (reference sequence). CDR3 sequence: CASSLLPYTEAFF. CDR3 bases: TGTGCCAGCAGTTTATTACCATACACTGAAGCTTTCTTT.

The rearrangement joins TRBV7-9 to TRBJ1-1; D call uncertain. Looked up from germline, CDR1 is SEHNR and CDR2 is FQNEAQ (reference sequence). CDR3 length equals 13 residues. V lost 3 bases to trimming and J lost 1 base, with 6 bases between them. Written as DNA, the CDR3 is TGTGCCAGCAGCTTCCAACAGAACACTGAAGCTTTCTTT. The encoded protein is CASSFQQNTEAFF.

This rearrangement joins TRBV5-4 to TRBJ2-7, with TRBD1 matching 7 bases. The germline CDR1 and CDR2 sequences are SGHNT and YYREEE (reference sequence). The CDR3 has 14 residues. J lost 2 bases, V lost 0 bases, and 2 bases had no gene match. CDR3 in amino acids: CASSLGGQPYEQYF. DNA of the CDR3: TGTGCCAGCAGCTTGGGGGGACAGCCCTACGAGCAGTACTTC.

The J gene is TRBJ1-5, the V gene TRBV27; no firm D call. Between the trimmed V and J ends, which lost 2 bases and 7 bases, there was a span of 9 bases. The CDR3 sequence is 13 residues long. Germline V gives CDR1 MNHEY, CDR2 SMNVEV (reference sequence). In DNA form, the CDR3 reads TGTGCCAGCAGTTTAGGAGGGTACCAGCCCCAGCATTTT. This sequence encodes CASSLGGYQPQHF.

The rearrangement uses TRBV28 and TRBJ1-3, with D tentatively TRBD1 (5 bases). Between the trimmed V and J ends, which lost 6 bases and 5 bases, there was a span of 14 bases. Germline V CDR1 and CDR2: MDHEN, SYDVKM. This CDR3 has 14 amino acids. The CDR3 here is CASSGPGLRNTIYF. The CDR3 bases are TGTGCCAGCAGCGGACCGGGACTTCGAAACACCATATATTTT.

This clone has just a few counts. V and J are TRBV7-2 and TRBJ1-2; D not certain. V lost 2 bases and J 6 bases, leaving 10 bases between the germline ends. Germline CDR1 SGHTA, CDR2 FQGNSA. The CDR3 spans 13 residues. As DNA, the CDR3 is TGTGCCAGCAGCTTAAGGTTTGTCGATGGCTACACCTTC. This gives the protein CASSLRFVDGYTF. Full variable domain (outside the CDR3, taken from reference TRBV7-2 and TRBJ1-2): GAGVSQSPSNKVTEKGKDVELRCDPISGHTALYWYRQSLGQGLEFLIYFQGNSAPDKSGLPSDRFSAERTGGSVSTLTIQRTQQEDSAVYLCASSLRFVDGYTFGSGTRLTVV.

The chain carries TRBV10-3 and TRBJ1-2; 8 bases map to TRBD1. Germline CDR1 and CDR2: ENHRY and SYGVKD. Unmatched junction bases numbered 3, after V lost 0 bases and J lost 0 bases. The CDR3 is 16 amino acids. The CDR3 loop is CAISESGRGPNYGYTF. DNA of the CDR3: TGTGCCATCAGTGAGTCAGGCAGGGGGCCTAACTATGGCTACACCTTC.

The chain is built from TRBV29-1 and TRBJ1-3; weak D call: TRBD1 (5 bases). The germline V gene has CDR1 SQVTM and CDR2 ANQGSEA. The CDR3 has 15 amino acids. Trimming took off 6 bases at V and 0 bases at J, with 15 bases between the two ends. The chain's CDR3 is CSVSSGTGSGNTIYF. CDR3 bases: TGCAGCGTCTCTTCCGGGACGGGCTCTGGAAACACCATATATTTT.

The chain uses TRBV6-5 and TRBJ1-2, with D possibly TRBD1 on 5 matching bases. This CDR3 contains 16 residues. Germline lookup yields CDR1 MNHEY and CDR2 SVGAGI. The germline V and J ends were trimmed by 0 bases and 4 bases, with 15 bases remaining between them. The CDR3 spells CASSYSMGGSGYGYTF. The CDR3 region has the DNA TGTGCCAGCAGTTACTCGATGGGGGGATCTGGCTATGGCTACACCTTC.

V and J are TRBV6-5 and TRBJ1-4, with D possibly TRBD1 on 5 matching bases. Germline CDR1 and CDR2: MNHEY and SVGAGI. Deletions cut 5 bases from V and 0 bases from J, with 10 bases between. The CDR3 runs 15 residues. The CDR3 DNA reads TGTGCCAGCAGTCGGGACCCGACAACTAATGAAAAACTGTTTTTT. Translation: CASSRDPTTNEKLFF.

This clone was found once. The chain employs TRBV6-5 and TRBJ2-5; D is possibly TRBD2 (6 bases). V shed 0 bases and J shed 4 bases, with 9 bases lying between them. Per the germline V gene, CDR1 is MNHEY and CDR2 is SVGAGI. This CDR3 has 14 residues. CDR3 sequence reads: CASSYSSGRETQYF. In DNA form, the CDR3 reads TGTGCCAGCAGTTACTCTTCCGGGAGAGAGACCCAGTACTTC.

The chain employs TRBV23-1 and TRBJ2-1; D is perhaps TRBD2 (6 bases). TRBV23-1 qualifies as an ORF whose function is uncertain. V was shortened by 8 bases and J by 5 bases, with 31 bases between the two germline ends. The CDR3 consists of 19 residues. Here the CDR3 reads CASPGDNSFKAYSDNEQFF. Here the CDR3 DNA reads TGCGCCAGCCCGGGGGATAATAGCTTCAAAGCCTATTCTGACAATGAGCAGTTCTTC.

This chain links TRBV4-3 with TRBJ2-7; perhaps TRBD1 as D (5 bases). The CDR3 sequence is 18 residues long. Trimming left V 0 bases short and J 3 bases short, with 21 bases between. In germline, CDR1 is LGHNA, CDR2 YSLEER. In DNA, the CDR3 is TGCGCCAGCAGCCAAGAGGGCAGGCCCGCTCACCAGGGCTACGAGCAGTACTTC. Translation: CASSQEGRPAHQGYEQYF.

V gene TRBV7-9 combines with J gene TRBJ2-2; D is uncertain. Deletions cut 5 bases from V and 1 base from J, with 11 bases between. CDR1 is SEHNR, CDR2 FQNEAQ, per germline (reference sequence). The CDR3 has 15 residues. CDR3 bases: TGTGCCAGCAGCCCCTTCGCTGTGAACACCGGGGAGCTGTTTTTT. Its translation is CASSPFAVNTGELFF.

The CDR3 loop reads CASSSQRIQETQYF. CDR3 bases: TGTGCCAGCAGTTCCCAGCGGATCCAAGAGACCCAGTACTTC. The V and J genes are TRBV11-2 and TRBJ2-5; D is possibly TRBD2 (5 bases). The CDR3 length is 14 residues. V shed 6 bases and J shed 1 base, with 12 bases lying between them. Germline CDR1 is SGHAT and CDR2 is FQNNGV.